Sequencing of this TCR beta chain was carried out in a study of molecular identifiers for immune sequencing clone quantification. Study in general: Sequencing covered four of five parts into which replicate RNA from about 20,000 or 100,000 naive CD8 cells was split. Notes on the study in general: Over 98% of effector molecules, but under 1% in naive cells, were held by clones with more than 20 RNA copies.

Naive CD8 T cells were sorted as CD8+CD4-CCR7+CD45RA+. With regard to this clonotype: The antigen remains undetermined.

The authors built bulk TCR libraries by previously described methods with listed TCR primers. Each CDR3 protein is one row after TCRdb ran MiXCR on the PCR reads. The sample gives more than 450,000 distinct CDR3 sequences, under 30% of which show up once; approximately 0.76% is in the top ten. Trimming removed 4 bases from V and 1 base from J, with 11 bases in between. Germline CDR1 LNHDA, CDR2 SQIVND (reference sequence). This CDR3 comprises 15 residues. Sequencing was done on a sample of naive CD8+ T cells from blood, with Jurkat cell RNA spiked in. The subset: FACS-sorted CD8+CD4-CCR7+CD45RA+ naive T cells. The chain recombines TRBV19 with TRBJ2-1, with D possibly being TRBD2 (6 bases). The TCR sequence derives from a human donor in good health. Some libraries in this study had Jurkat cell RNA spiked in. The CDR3, as DNA: TGTGCCAGTAGTACGGGACTCAGATCCTACAATGAGCAGTTCTTC. Translating it yields CASSTGLRSYNEQFF. The full variable domain, in which reference TRBV19 and TRBJ2-1 provide the parts outside the CDR3, is DGGITQSPKYLFRKEGQNVTLSCEQNLNHDAMYWYRQDPGQGLRLIYYSQIVNDFQKGDIAEGYSVSREKKESFPLTVTSAQKNPTAFYLCASSTGLRSYNEQFFGPGTRLTVL.